This T cell receptor (beta chain) was obtained from a study of OX40 agonist ivuxolimab in advanced cancers. This CDR3 is 14 amino acids long. Looked up from germline, CDR1 is SGHNT and CDR2 is YYREEE (reference sequence). With 3 bases clipped from V and 2 bases from J, the junction kept 4 bases outside the gene matches. Here immunoSEQ multiplex PCR was the method, and the copy in TCRdb shows in-frame clones only, minus some. Among 20,000 to 30,000 clones, roughly 76% were seen once, and the ten largest hold approximately 15%. The receptor was derived from an adult with an advanced solid tumor such as melanoma, head and neck, liver or kidney cancer. The sample was CD4+ or CD8+ T cells sorted from blood, taken in a trial of the OX40 agonist ivuxolimab. This chain links TRBV5-4 with TRBJ1-2; 7 bases fit TRBD1. The CDR3 sequence is CASSSGQINYGYTF. In DNA form, the CDR3 reads TGTGCCAGCAGCTCGGGACAGATAAACTATGGCTACACCTTC.